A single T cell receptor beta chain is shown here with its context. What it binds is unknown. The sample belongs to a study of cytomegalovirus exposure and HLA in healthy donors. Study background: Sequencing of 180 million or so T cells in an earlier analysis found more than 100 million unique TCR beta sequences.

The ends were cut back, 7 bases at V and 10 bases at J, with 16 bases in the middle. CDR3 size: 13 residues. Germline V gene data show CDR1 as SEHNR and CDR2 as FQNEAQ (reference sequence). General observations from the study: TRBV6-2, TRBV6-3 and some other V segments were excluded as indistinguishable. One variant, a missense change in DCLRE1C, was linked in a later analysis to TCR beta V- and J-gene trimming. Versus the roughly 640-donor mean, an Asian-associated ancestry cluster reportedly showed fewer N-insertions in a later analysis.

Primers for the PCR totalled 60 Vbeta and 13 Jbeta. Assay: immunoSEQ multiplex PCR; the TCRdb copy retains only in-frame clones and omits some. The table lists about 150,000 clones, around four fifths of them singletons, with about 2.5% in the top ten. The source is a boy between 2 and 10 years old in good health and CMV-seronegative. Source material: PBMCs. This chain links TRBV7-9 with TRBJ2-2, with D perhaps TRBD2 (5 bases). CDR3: CASKNRAGEELFF. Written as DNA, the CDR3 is TGTGCCAGCAAGAACCGGGCCGGGGAGGAGCTGTTTTTT.